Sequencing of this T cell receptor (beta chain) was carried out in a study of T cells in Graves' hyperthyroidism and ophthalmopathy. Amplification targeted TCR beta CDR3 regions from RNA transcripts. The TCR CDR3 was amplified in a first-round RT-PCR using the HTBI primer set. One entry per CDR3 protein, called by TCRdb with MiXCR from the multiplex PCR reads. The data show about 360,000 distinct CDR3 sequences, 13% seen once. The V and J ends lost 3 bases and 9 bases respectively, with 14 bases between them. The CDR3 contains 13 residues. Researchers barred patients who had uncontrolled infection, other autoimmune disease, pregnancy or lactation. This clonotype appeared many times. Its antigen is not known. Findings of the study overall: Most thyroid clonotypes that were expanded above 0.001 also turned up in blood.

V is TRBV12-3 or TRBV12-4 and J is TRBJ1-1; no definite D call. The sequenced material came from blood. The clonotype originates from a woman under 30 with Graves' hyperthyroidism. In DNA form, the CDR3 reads TGTGCCAGCAGTTTGGGAATATCAACCCAAGCTTTCTTT. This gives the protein CASSLGISTQAFF.